Listed below are T cell receptor beta chains from one sample, sequenced in a study of blood T cell repertoires in COVID-19. Produced via immunoSEQ multiplex PCR; TCRdb's table is partial and in-frame only. Of 120,000 to 150,000 clones in the sample, 88% were seen once. Material: peripheral blood. The receptors originated from a woman aged 55-75 years with acute or convalescent COVID-19. Each CDR3 is given with its conserved first and last residue. The order of the fields is clone size, V gene, J gene, CDR3 protein. Clone size is not always given. Where it is, it says once, few, many or a class for expanded clones.

abundance: once; v_gene: TRBV29-1; j_gene: TRBJ1-2; CDR3aa: CSVDLGEQGDYGYTF
abundance: .; v_gene: TRBV2; j_gene: TRBJ2-7; CDR3aa: CASSDTYEQYF
abundance: .; v_gene: TRBV9; j_gene: TRBJ2-3; CDR3aa: CASSDRDREVVTQYF
abundance: .; v_gene: TRBV11-2; j_gene: TRBJ1-1; CDR3aa: CASSPTGGQGGTEAFF
abundance: few; v_gene: TRBV27; j_gene: TRBJ1-6; CDR3aa: CASSYRNRVNSPLHF
abundance: .; v_gene: TRBV28; j_gene: TRBJ2-1; CDR3aa: CASKQKSSYNEQFF
abundance: .; v_gene: TRBV5-4; j_gene: TRBJ2-7; CDR3aa: CASSSYRSEQYF
abundance: .; v_gene: TRBV18; j_gene: TRBJ1-2; CDR3aa: CASSPSPDRLADGYTF
abundance: once; v_gene: TRBV18; j_gene: TRBJ1-3; CDR3aa: CASSSSPDSAGNTIYF
abundance: once; v_gene: TRBV12-3/TRBV12-4; j_gene: TRBJ1-5; CDR3aa: CASSLRSQPQHF
abundance: .; v_gene: TRBV27; j_gene: TRBJ1-1; CDR3aa: CASSSHSGTGGGSEAFF
abundance: .; v_gene: TRBV9; j_gene: TRBJ1-4; CDR3aa: CASSVGGSTLEKLFF
abundance: .; v_gene: TRBV19; j_gene: TRBJ2-7; CDR3aa: CASSISQGFYEQYF
abundance: .; v_gene: TRBV7-9; j_gene: TRBJ1-4; CDR3aa: CASSLGGLSNEKLFF
abundance: .; v_gene: TRBV6-6; j_gene: TRBJ1-5; CDR3aa: CASSLGQGASQPQHF
abundance: .; v_gene: TRBV6-2/TRBV6-3; j_gene: TRBJ1-5; CDR3aa: CASSYSGQVHYSNQPQHF
abundance: .; v_gene: TRBV19; j_gene: TRBJ2-1; CDR3aa: CASSNGQAARNEQFF
abundance: .; v_gene: TRBV24-1; j_gene: TRBJ2-2; CDR3aa: CATSVDSRDRVNTGELFF
abundance: .; v_gene: TRBV5-8; j_gene: TRBJ1-5; CDR3aa: CASSASSRSNQPQHF
abundance: .; v_gene: TRBV4-1; j_gene: TRBJ1-1; CDR3aa: CASSQVIPGGTEAFF
abundance: .; v_gene: TRBV7-2; j_gene: TRBJ1-1; CDR3aa: CASSPGGRRVAFF
abundance: .; v_gene: TRBV19; j_gene: TRBJ2-7; CDR3aa: CASSKTGSSYEQYF